Below are 11 T cell receptor beta chains sequenced from a single sample in a study of post-analysis software for immune sequencing data. Study-level results: In patients, TRBV5-6, TRBV5-1 and TRBV20-1 belonged to five TRBV segments found more frequently than in controls.

Unique-molecular-identifier-tagged TCR beta cDNA libraries were used. TCRdb reprocessed the PCR reads with MiXCR, giving one entry per CDR3 protein. Seen here are about 540,000 distinct CDR3 sequences, 30% to 40% observed once, and the top ten hold approximately 6%. Their specific antigens are unknown. The source material was blood. These receptors came from a girl aged 2-17 years with multiple sclerosis.

This chain uses TRBV4-1 with TRBJ2-3; D may be TRBD2 (6 bases). Germline assignment: CDR1 MGHRA and CDR2 YSYEKL. This CDR3 comprises 15 residues. V was cut by 2 bases and J by 8 bases, with 17 bases left in between. DNA for the CDR3: TGCGCCAGCAGCCAACCCGGGATTCAGGGAGGTACGCAGTATTTT. Translated, it gives CASSQPGIQGGTQYF.

The CDR3 here is CASRRTGNYEQYF. CDR3 nucleotides: TGTGCCAGCAGAAGGACAGGGAACTACGAGCAGTACTTC. This rearrangement joins TRBV5-6 to TRBJ2-7, with TRBD1 matching over 8 bases. V gave up 5 bases and J gave up 3 bases; unmatched junction bases: 4. Germline V CDR1 and CDR2: SGHDT, YYEEEE. CDR3 length equals 13 residues.

This clonotype was seen more than once but under ten times. The chain couples TRBV10-1 to TRBJ2-3; TRBD2 matches 11 bases. CDR1 is WNHNN and CDR2 is SYGVQD in the germline V gene (reference sequence). The trim removed 0 bases at V and 1 base at J, leaving 0 bases unmatched. This CDR3 spans 16 amino acids. The CDR3 sequence is CASSESTSGGTDTQYF. CDR3 nucleotide sequence: TGCGCCAGCAGTGAGTCGACTAGCGGGGGCACAGATACGCAGTATTTT.

This sequence joins TRBV7-9 and TRBJ2-2; D may be TRBD1 or TRBD2 (5 bases each). Germline CDR1 is SEHNR and CDR2 is FQNEAQ (reference sequence). This CDR3 region has 12 residues. V was pared by 5 bases and J by 7 bases, with 8 bases between. In DNA form, the CDR3 reads TGTGCCAGCAGCCGGGACGACGGGGAGCTGTTTTTT. It is translated as CASSRDDGELFF.

The chain links TRBV27 to TRBJ1-2; D is unclear. The V gene lost 4 bases and the J gene lost 0 bases, with 12 bases spanning the gap. This CDR3 is built from 15 residues. Germline V CDR1 and CDR2: MNHEY, SMNVEV (reference sequence). CDR3 loop: CASSSRPLSNYGYTF. The CDR3 DNA follows: TGTGCCAGCAGTTCGAGGCCTCTATCTAACTATGGCTACACCTTC.

Worth noting for this clonotype: Compared with germline, one end of the junction differs, possibly owing to a read error. V is TRBV6-1 and J is TRBJ1-5; D gene uncertain. This CDR3 spans 17 amino acids. Germline-derived CDR1 and CDR2 are MNHNS and SASEGT. CDR3 in DNA: TGTGCCGGCAGTGAAGCGGTCACATCTCCGGGCAATCAGCCCCAGCATTTT. This encodes CAGSEAVTSPGNQPQHF.

The chain combines TRBV27 with TRBJ2-1, with TRBD1 as a possible D gene (6 bases). The CDR3 is made up of 15 amino acids. CDR1 is MNHEY and CDR2 is SMNVEV in the germline V gene (reference sequence). The ends were cut back, 4 bases at V and 7 bases at J, with 17 bases in the middle. The CDR3 reads CASSSEGQGYNEQFF. The CDR3 nucleotides read TGTGCCAGCAGTTCCGAAGGGCAGGGGTATAATGAGCAGTTCTTC.

The chain employs TRBV20-1 and TRBJ2-5; TRBD2 might be the D (6 bases). The CDR3 is 16 amino acids. The V gene lost 5 bases and the J gene lost 1 base, with 20 bases spanning the gap. CDR1 and CDR2 (germline): DFQATT, SNEGSKA (reference sequence). The CDR3 sequence: CSAALLEGSLQETQYF. The CDR3 DNA reads TGCAGTGCTGCCCTTTTGGAGGGGTCACTCCAAGAGACCCAGTACTTC.

The gene calls are TRBV7-3 and TRBJ1-6; D not certain. This CDR3 is built from 13 residues. V was shortened by 8 bases and J by 4 bases, with 9 bases between the two germline ends. Per germline, CDR1 SGHTA and CDR2 FQGTGA. CDR3 amino acids: CASALGYNSPLHF. In nucleotides, the CDR3 is TGTGCCAGCGCTTTAGGTTATAATTCACCCCTCCACTTT.

A few counts support this clonotype. A read error may account for a junction end that differs from germline. CDR3 in DNA: TGCAGTGCAAGAGGGGCTCAAGCCCAGGCCCAGCATTTT. Its protein product is CSARGAQAQAQHF. The chain carries TRBV20-1 and TRBJ1-5; D perhaps matches TRBD1 (5 bases). CDR1 is DFQATT and CDR2 is SNEGSKA in the germline V gene (reference sequence). The CDR3 covers 13 residues.

This clonotype appeared a few times. The rearrangement links TRBV6-6 to TRBJ1-5; D is uncertain. Trimming cost V 6 bases and J 13 bases, with 10 bases left between them. The germline CDR1 and CDR2 sequences are MNHNY and SVGAGI (reference sequence). This CDR3 comprises 10 residues. CDR3 protein: CASRGDGQHF. The CDR3 DNA follows: TGTGCCAGCAGGGGAGACGGACAGCATTTT.